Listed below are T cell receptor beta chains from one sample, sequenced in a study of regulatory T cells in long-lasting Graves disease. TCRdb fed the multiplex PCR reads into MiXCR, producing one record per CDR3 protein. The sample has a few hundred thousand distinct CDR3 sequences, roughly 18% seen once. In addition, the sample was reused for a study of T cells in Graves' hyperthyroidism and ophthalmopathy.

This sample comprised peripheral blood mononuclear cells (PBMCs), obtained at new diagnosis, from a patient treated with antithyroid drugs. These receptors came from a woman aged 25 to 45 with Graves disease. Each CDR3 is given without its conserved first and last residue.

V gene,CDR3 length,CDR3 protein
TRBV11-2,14,ASSLIRQGQNEKLF
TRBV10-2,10,ASSESRAEAF
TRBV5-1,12,ASWKGWDQETQY
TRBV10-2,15,ASSEKTVPYSNQPQH
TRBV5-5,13,ASSLMGSGANVLT
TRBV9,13,ASSVDRESRTEAF
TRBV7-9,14,ASSDPRDLSNQPQH
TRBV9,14,ASSSATGAGANVLT
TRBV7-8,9,ASSGRGTQY
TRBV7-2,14,ASSLNGGRISYEQY
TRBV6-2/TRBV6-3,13,ASTPQREGRTEAF
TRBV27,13,ASSPRGYRTDTQY
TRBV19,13,ASTTTGLGNQPQH
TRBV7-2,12,ASSFRAGGGYMD
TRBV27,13,ASSLFMGSTGELF
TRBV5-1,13,ASSLKTETYNEQF
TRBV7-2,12,ASSFPRLGETQY
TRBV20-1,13,SARDPLAGGPEQY
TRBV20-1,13,SASAGTGLEETQY
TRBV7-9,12,ASSLQDINQPQH
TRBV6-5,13,ASSYSGGFADTQY
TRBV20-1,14,SAREGGGGGNSPLH
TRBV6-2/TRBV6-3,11,ASPGTSGNTIY
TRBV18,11,AGSGTQNTEAF
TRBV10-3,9,AISEGTGYT
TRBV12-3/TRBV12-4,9,ASRALGVQY
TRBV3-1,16,ASSTQLLRDRGNSPLH
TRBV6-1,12,ASSPLTLNTEAF
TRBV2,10,ASSVRGLGYT
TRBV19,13,ASSGVGGGNQPQH
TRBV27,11,ASAPGRPDTQY
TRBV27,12,ASSFGQLNQPQH
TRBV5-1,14,ASSFTGPDSGNTIY
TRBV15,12,ATSRSIGNTEAF
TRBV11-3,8,ASSRCEQY
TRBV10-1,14,ASSETAQAGLQPQH
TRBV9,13,ASSFGTSGGAKQF
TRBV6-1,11,ASSEAVAYEQY
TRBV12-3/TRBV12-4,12,ASSLGQNRNTIY
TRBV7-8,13,ASSLERGASYEQY
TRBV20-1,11,SAREGSQETQY
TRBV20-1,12,SARGTGGYEKLF
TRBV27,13,ASSLGAANSYEQY